This T cell receptor beta chain was identified during a study of Ad26.COV2.S vaccination and SARS-CoV-2 variants listed by TCRdb under 2021. The study in broad terms: Vaccine-arm donors were drawn from COV1001, a multicentre, randomized, double-blind, placebo-controlled phase I-IIa trial of Ad26.COV2.S in healthy adults. Ad26.COV2.S was administered intramuscularly at a dose of 5x10^10 or 1x10^11 viral particles, either as one shot or as two shots given 56 days apart. Trial participants were randomized into five groups of five: low-dose or high-dose Ad26.COV2.S given once or twice, or placebo on both occasions. TCRbeta repertoire sequencing served as the tool for gauging how specific and how broad the SARS-CoV-2-reactive T cell receptors were following Ad26.COV2.S vaccination. Throughout the experiments and outcome assessment, investigators stayed blinded to trial group allocation. A total of approximately 30 samples were included in the TCR-sequenced set, comprising around 19 Ad26.COV2.S vaccine recipients, 5 placebo recipients and 8 SARS-CoV-2 convalescent individuals. Overall study results and their limits: The authors noted that total T cell responses may have been underestimated by the TCR breadth and depth analyses. After vaccination, spike-specific CD8+ and CD4+ T cell responses were reported to show substantial breadth. Spike-specific TCR breadth was higher in Ad26.COV2.S recipients than in placebo recipients (P = 0.0014). Vaccine and placebo recipients had similar non-spike TCR breadth, a finding consistent with the vaccine containing only spike. Comparing responses between vaccine doses or regimens was not something the study was powered to do.

The CDR3 runs 14 residues from the cysteine to the phenylalanine. Just the 42-base CDR3 DNA is kept, in frame starting at base 1. CDR1 and CDR2 are read off the germline V gene (reference sequence) as GTSNPN and SVGIG. Ends trimmed: V by 8 bases, J by 1 base; bases unmatched to a gene: 7. On this clone itself: The clone's antigen remains unknown. No qualities accompany the bases; no much larger clone lies one base away.

Per the publication, the treatment or condition label means: about 20 received Ad26.COV2.S at low or high dose, single or two shots; 5 received placebo; per-sample allocation not given. Repertoires of vaccine and placebo recipients were sequenced from samples taken on day 63 after the first injection. Cohort 1b enrolled around 24 adults aged 18-55 years at a single site in Boston, USA, between 29 July and 7 August 2020. Ad26.COV2.S consisted of a replication-incompetent adenovirus type 26 vector by which a prefusion-stabilized SARS-CoV-2 spike protein from the original Wuhan strain was expressed. The immunoSEQ Assay was the method used to sequence TCRbeta CDR3 regions. After extraction, genomic DNA underwent amplification by bias-controlled multiplex PCR, followed by high-throughput sequencing. The authors processed their data as follows. To quantify the absolute abundance of each unique TCRbeta CDR3 region, sequences were collapsed and filtered. T cell fraction was estimated by normalizing TCRbeta template counts to usable DNA, which was measured by amplifying reference genes present in all nucleated cells. Repertoire TCRs were annotated as SARS-CoV-2-specific by exact matching of V gene, CDR3 amino acid sequence and J gene to a known reactive TCR set. The reference SARS-CoV-2 TCR set came from MIRA and was filtered for enrichment in COVID-19-positive ImmuneCODE repertoires, removing public or cross-reactive TCRs. Drawing on the MIRA antigens, annotated TCRs were analysed further at the level of specific ORF or position within ORF. Breadth was defined as the number of annotated unique rearrangements divided by the total number of unique productive rearrangements, and depth was defined as the summed frequency of the annotated unique rearrangements. TCR breadth was compared between groups using two-sided Wilcoxon rank-sum tests. TCRdb's version of the immuneACCESS table is confined to in-frame rearrangements and falls short of the full clone set. An unresolved V gene accounts for under half of the shortfall where checked; the remainder is of unknown origin. V, J and clone size are those of that table, while D and trimming were read from the DNA. Within this sample are hundreds of thousands of clones, with around 90% of them counted one time only. 3.4% of the sample belongs to the ten largest clones.

The sequenced sample was peripheral blood, obtained in a trial of Ad26.COV2.S vaccine versus placebo. The receptor chain draws on TRBV30 and TRBJ1-4, and TRBD1 matches 7 of the central bases. This TCR was sampled from a person between 18 and 60 years old who received the Ad26.COV2.S COVID-19 vaccine or a placebo. This receptor has the CDR3 CALGDSETNEKLFF. The base sequence is TGTGCCCTAGGGGACAGTGAAACTAATGAAAAACTGTTTTTT.